Here is one T cell receptor beta chain with its context. The data originate from a study of Ad26.COV2.S vaccination and SARS-CoV-2 variants. As for treatment: some 20 received Ad26.COV2.S at low or high dose, single or two shots; about 5 received placebo; per-sample allocation not given. Collection of samples fell on day 63 after the first vaccine or placebo injection. Generated by immunoSEQ multiplex PCR, the TCRdb table keeps only in-frame clones and is missing some. The sample records some 390,000 clones, about 88% being singletons. This CDR3 has 16 residues. Germline CDR1 is SGHTA and CDR2 is FQGNSA. V lost 3 bases and J lost 3; bases outside the gene matches: 9.

The TCR originated in a person aged 18-60 years who received the Ad26.COV2.S COVID-19 vaccine or a placebo. The sequenced sample was peripheral blood, obtained in a trial of Ad26.COV2.S vaccine versus placebo. The chain uses TRBV7-2 and TRBJ2-7, with 9 nucleotides matching TRBD2. The CDR3 loop reads CASSFRVAGESYEQYF. CDR3 bases: TGTGCCAGCAGCTTCAGGGTAGCGGGGGAGAGCTACGAGCAGTACTTC. Drawing the rest from reference TRBV7-2 and TRBJ2-7, the complete variable domain is GAGVSQSPSNKVTEKGKDVELRCDPISGHTALYWYRQSLGQGLEFLIYFQGNSAPDKSGLPSDRFSAERTGGSVSTLTIQRTQQEDSAVYLCASSFRVAGESYEQYFGPGTRLTVT.